This T cell receptor (beta chain) was recorded in a study of blood T cells in healthy people across ages. Next came a second PCR, run for about 7 to 12 cycles, which used a sample-barcoded 5' primer along with a J-beta primer mix. MiXCR was run by TCRdb on the 5' RACE reads, yielding one entry per CDR3 protein. Of about 1.5 million distinct CDR3 sequences in the sample, under 55% were seen once. In germline, CDR1 is DFQATT, CDR2 SNEGSKA (reference sequence). There are 14 residues in the CDR3. This receptor was taken from a woman in her late teens or twenties in good health. V is TRBV20-1 and J is TRBJ2-4; 9 bases agree with TRBD1. The closer fit of TRBJ2-7 to the DNA end suggests the J call may be wrong. The source material was blood. The CDR3, as DNA: TGCAGTGCTAGTGCGTGGACAGGGGATTCCGAGCAGTACTTC. Protein: CSASAWTGDSEQYF.